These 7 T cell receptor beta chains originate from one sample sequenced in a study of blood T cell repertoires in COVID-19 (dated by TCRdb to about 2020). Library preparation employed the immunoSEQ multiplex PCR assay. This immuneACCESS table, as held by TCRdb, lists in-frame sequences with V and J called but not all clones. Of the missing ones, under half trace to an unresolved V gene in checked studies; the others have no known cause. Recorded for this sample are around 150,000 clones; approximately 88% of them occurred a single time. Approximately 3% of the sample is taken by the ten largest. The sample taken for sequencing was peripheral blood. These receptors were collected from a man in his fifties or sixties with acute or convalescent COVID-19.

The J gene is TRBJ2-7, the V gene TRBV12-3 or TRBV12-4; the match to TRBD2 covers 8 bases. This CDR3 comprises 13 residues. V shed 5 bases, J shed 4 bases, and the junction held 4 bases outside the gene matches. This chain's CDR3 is CASSPGLAYEQYF. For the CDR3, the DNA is TGTGCCAGCAGTCCTGGACTAGCTTACGAGCAGTACTTC.

For the CDR3, the DNA is TGCGCCAGCAGCTTTTTGCAGGGTGCGACTGAAGCTTTCTTT. Its protein product is CASSFLQGATEAFF. This chain joins TRBV5-1 and TRBJ1-1; D might be TRBD1 (5 bases). V was shortened by 2 bases and J by 5 bases, with 13 bases between the two germline ends. In germline, CDR1 is SGHRS, CDR2 YFSETQ. The CDR3 consists of 14 residues.

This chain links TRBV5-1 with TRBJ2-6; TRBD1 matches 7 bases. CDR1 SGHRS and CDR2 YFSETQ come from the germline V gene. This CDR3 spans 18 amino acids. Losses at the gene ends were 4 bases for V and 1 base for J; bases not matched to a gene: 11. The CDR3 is CASSTSGTAMSGANVLTF. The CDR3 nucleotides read TGCGCCAGCAGCACCTCCGGGACAGCGATGTCTGGGGCCAACGTCCTGACTTTC.

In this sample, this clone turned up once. The chain's CDR3 is CASSQIAGAEDTQYF. CDR3 coding DNA: TGTGCCAGCAGTCAAATTGCAGGGGCTGAAGATACGCAGTATTTT. The chain couples TRBV28 to TRBJ2-3; D perhaps matches TRBD1 (6 bases). Per germline, CDR1 MDHEN and CDR2 SYDVKM. The CDR3 is 15 amino acids. Trimming left V 5 bases short and J 5 bases short, with 17 bases between. Supplemented by reference TRBV28 and TRBJ2-3, the full variable domain reads DVKVTQSSRYLVKRTGEKVFLECVQDMDHENMFWYRQDPGLGLRLIYFSYDVKMKEKGDIPEGYSVSREKKERFSLILESASTNQTSMYLCASSQIAGAEDTQYFGPGTRLTVL.

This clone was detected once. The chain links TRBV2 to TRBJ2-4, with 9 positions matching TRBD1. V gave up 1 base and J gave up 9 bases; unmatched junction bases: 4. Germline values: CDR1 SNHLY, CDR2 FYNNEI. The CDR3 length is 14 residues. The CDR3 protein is CASSEVGQGLIQYF. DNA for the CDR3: TGTGCCAGCAGTGAAGTGGGACAGGGACTCATTCAGTACTTC.

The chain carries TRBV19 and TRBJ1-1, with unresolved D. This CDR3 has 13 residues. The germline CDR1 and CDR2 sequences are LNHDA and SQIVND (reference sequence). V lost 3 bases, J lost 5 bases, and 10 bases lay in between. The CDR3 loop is CASSMSGWTEAFF. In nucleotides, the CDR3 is TGTGCCAGTAGTATGTCCGGGTGGACTGAAGCTTTCTTT.

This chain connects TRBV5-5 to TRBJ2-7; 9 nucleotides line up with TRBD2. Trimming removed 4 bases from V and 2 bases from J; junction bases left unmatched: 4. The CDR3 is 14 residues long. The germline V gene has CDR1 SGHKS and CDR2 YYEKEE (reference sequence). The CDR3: CASSVAGAPYEQYF. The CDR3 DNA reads TGTGCCAGCAGCGTAGCGGGGGCCCCCTACGAGCAGTACTTC. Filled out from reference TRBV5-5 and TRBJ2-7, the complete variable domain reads DAGVTQSPTHLIKTRGQQVTLRCSPISGHKSVSWYQQVLGQGPQFIFQYYEKEERGRGNFPDRFSARQFPNYSSELNVNALLLGDSALYLCASSVAGAPYEQYFGPGTRLTVT.